This T cell receptor beta chain was sequenced during a study of shared clonotypes between healthy human individuals. Original methodology: With immunoSEQ giving junction-only sequences and no quality scores, filtering differed. Clones were sequenced by immunoSEQ multiplex PCR, and TCRdb holds only the in-frame ones, with some missing. V and J calls plus clone size are reproduced from that table; the DNA served to infer D and trimming. The data contain hundreds of thousands of clones, 79% of them singletons. This receptor was taken from a woman between 35 and 50 years old in good health. Some clones in this sample may be carry-over from other donors' samples. The specimen sequenced was PBMCs.

For the CDR3, the DNA is TGTGCCAGCAGCCCAAGGTGGGGAACCTCTGAAGCTTTCTTT. Protein: CASSPRWGTSEAFF. The chain carries TRBV9 and TRBJ1-1; D not resolved. The CDR3 covers 14 residues. Germline V gene sequence: CDR1 SGDLS, CDR2 YYNGEE. Trimming shortened V by 4 bases and J by 6 bases, and 16 bases separated the two germline ends.